The 32 T cell receptor beta chains in this list originate from one sample, sequenced in a study of cytomegalovirus exposure and HLA in healthy donors. Primers for the PCR totalled 60 Vbeta and 13 Jbeta. Using immunoSEQ multiplex PCR, the repertoire was profiled, and TCRdb retains in-frame clones only, with some absent. The sample carries over 150,000 clones, roughly four fifths recorded once. Source material: PBMCs. The receptors stem from a woman aged 45-65 years in good health and CMV-seropositive.

The chain is built from TRBV7-8 and TRBJ2-3, with 7 bases that match TRBD2. The V segment lost 3 bases and the J segment 4 bases; nucleotides outside the gene matches: 10. The CDR3 covers 16 residues. CDR1 and CDR2 (germline): SGHVS, FQNEAQ. CDR3 residues: CASSLGRGAGADTQYF. The DNA of the CDR3 is TGTGCCAGCAGCTTGGGACGTGGGGCGGGGGCAGATACGCAGTATTTT.

V usage is TRBV29-1 and J usage is TRBJ1-5; D perhaps matches TRBD1 (5 bases). The germline CDR1 and CDR2 sequences are SQVTM and ANQGSEA. V lost 4 bases and J lost 2, with 12 bases in between. The CDR3 spans 14 residues. CDR3 coding DNA: TGCAGCGTTGGGGACTCCAGGGGCAATCAGCCCCAGCATTTT. It yields the protein CSVGDSRGNQPQHF.

CDR3 region: CSVEEGRLNTEAFF. CDR3 nucleotide sequence: TGCAGCGTTGAAGAGGGCCGCCTGAACACTGAAGCTTTCTTT. The V and J genes are TRBV29-1 and TRBJ1-1; D remains ambiguous. The CDR3 runs to 14 residues. The ends were cut back, 0 bases at V and 0 bases at J, with 8 bases in the middle. The germline CDR1 and CDR2 sequences are SQVTM and ANQGSEA.

J is TRBJ2-7 and V is TRBV5-6, with TRBD1 matching over 7 bases. CDR3 size: 14 residues. The V gene's germline CDR1 is SGHDT and CDR2 YYEEEE. V lost 4 bases, J lost 2 bases, and 6 bases stayed unmatched. Written as DNA, the CDR3 is TGTGCCAGCAGCGCTCAGACAGGGACCTACGAGCAGTACTTC. Protein product: CASSAQTGTYEQYF.

This sequence joins TRBV5-1 and TRBJ2-1; TRBD2 agrees at 10 bases. The ends lost 6 bases at V and 8 bases at J; junction bases unmatched: 11. CDR3 size: 15 residues. Germline V gene sequence: CDR1 SGHRS, CDR2 YFSETQ. The CDR3 nucleotides read TGCGCCAGCAAGAGAACGACTAGCGGGTATGATGAGCAGTTCTTC. As protein: CASKRTTSGYDEQFF.

The V gene is TRBV11-1, the J gene TRBJ1-1, with D hard to call. Germline CDR1 and CDR2: SGHAT and FQDESV (reference sequence). This CDR3 is 13 amino acids long. Trimming cost V 4 bases and J 2 bases, with 8 bases left between them. CDR3 sequence: CASSSDLNTEAFF. The CDR3 coding sequence is TGTGCCAGCAGCTCCGACTTAAACACTGAAGCTTTCTTT.

This chain uses TRBV5-5 with TRBJ2-2; 10 bases are shared with TRBD1. V dropped 3 bases and J dropped 6; count of bases not matched to a gene: 5. This CDR3 comprises 15 residues. Germline V lookup: CDR1 SGHKS, CDR2 YYEKEE (reference sequence). The CDR3, as DNA: TGTGCCAGCAGCTCCCTGACAGGGGGCCCCGGGGAGCTGTTTTTT. The encoded protein is CASSSLTGGPGELFF.

A word on this clone: One end of the junction varies from germline; a read error may be responsible. The V and J genes are TRBV5-1 and TRBJ2-2; D uncertain. This CDR3 region has 14 residues. Germline V CDR1 and CDR2: SGHRS, YFSETQ. CDR3 region: CASATVSKTGELFF. CDR3 DNA: TGCGCCAGCGCCACGGTATCGAAAACCGGGGAGCTGTTTTTT. The variable domain in full, with the rest retrieved from reference TRBV5-1 and TRBJ2-2, is KAGVTQTPRYLIKTRGQQVTLSCSPISGHRSVSWYQQTPGQGLQFLFEYFSETQRNKGNFPGRFSGRQFSNSRSEMNVSTLELGDSALYLCASATVSKTGELFFGEGSRLTVL.

The rearrangement joins TRBV27 to TRBJ1-2; 9 nucleotides align to TRBD1. Germline V gives CDR1 MNHEY, CDR2 SMNVEV (reference sequence). The CDR3 has 16 amino acids. With V trimmed by 6 bases and J by 6 bases, 14 bases remained unmatched. The CDR3 loop is CASSPGQGQPYHGYTF. The CDR3, as DNA: TGTGCCAGCAGCCCGGGACAGGGACAACCCTATCATGGCTACACCTTC.

J is TRBJ2-6 and V is TRBV6-1; the match to TRBD1 covers 9 bases. This CDR3 region has 18 residues. The V gene end was trimmed by 2 bases and the J gene end by 5 bases; junction bases not matched to a gene: 10. Germline CDR1 MNHNS, CDR2 SASEGT. CDR3 region: CASSESGTGMIRANVLTF. The DNA for the CDR3 is TGTGCCAGCAGTGAATCGGGGACAGGGATGATTAGGGCCAACGTCCTGACTTTC.

The gene calls are TRBV4-1 and TRBJ1-6, with a tentative D call TRBD1 (6 bases). V shed 4 bases and J shed 5 bases, with 15 bases lying between them. The germline CDR1 and CDR2 sequences are MGHRA and YSYEKL. The CDR3 is made up of 16 amino acids. The CDR3: CASSRGHQWDNSPLHF. The CDR3 bases are TGCGCCAGCAGCCGGGGACACCAATGGGATAATTCACCCCTCCACTTT.

The rearrangement joins TRBV25-1 to TRBJ2-1; TRBD2 is a possible D gene (5 bases). The CDR3 contains 14 residues. CDR1 and CDR2 (germline): MGHDK, SYGVNS. With 3 bases removed from V and 8 bases from J, the gap between germline ends came to 14 bases. The CDR3 is CASSDRGFHDEQFF. The CDR3 nucleotides are TGTGCCAGCAGTGACCGGGGATTTCACGATGAGCAGTTCTTC.

The V gene is TRBV11-2, the J gene TRBJ2-7, with TRBD2 as a possible D gene (5 bases). The germline gives CDR1 SGHAT, CDR2 FQNNGV. CDR3 size: 12 residues. Trimming took off 1 base at V and 5 bases at J, with 6 bases between the two ends. The CDR3 DNA follows: TGTGCCAGCAGCTTAGCGGGGAACGAGCAGTACTTC. It encodes CASSLAGNEQYF.

The chain joins TRBV7-9 to TRBJ2-2, with TRBD1 matching 7 bases. Germline values: CDR1 SEHNR, CDR2 FQNEAQ (reference sequence). There are 16 residues in the CDR3. Germline trimming cut 3 bases from V and 0 bases from J; bases unmatched to any gene: 4. This chain's CDR3 is CASSLDRRANTGELFF. In DNA form, the CDR3 reads TGTGCCAGCAGCTTGGACAGGCGCGCGAACACCGGGGAGCTGTTTTTT.

V usage is TRBV4-1 and J usage is TRBJ2-6, with 8 bases matching TRBD1. Losses at the gene ends were 4 bases for V and 2 bases for J; bases not matched to a gene: 1. This CDR3 region has 15 residues. Germline CDR1 and CDR2: MGHRA and YSYEKL. CDR3 protein: CASSLRGPGANVLTF. The CDR3 DNA follows: TGCGCCAGCAGCCTCAGGGGGCCTGGGGCCAACGTCCTGACTTTC.

The rearrangement uses TRBV7-9 and TRBJ1-5, with 8 nucleotides matching TRBD1. CDR3 size: 16 residues. Germline CDR1 is SEHNR and CDR2 is FQNEAQ (reference sequence). V was pared by 5 bases and J by 6 bases, with 12 bases of the junction left unmatched. The CDR3 DNA is TGTGCCAGCAGCCCAGCAAAGGACAGGGAGAGTCAGCCCCAGCATTTT. Translating it yields CASSPAKDRESQPQHF.

In DNA, the CDR3 is TGTGCCATCCGCGGCCAGGGTGAGAACACTGAAGCTTTCTTT. It is translated as CAIRGQGENTEAFF. The genes are TRBV10-3 and TRBJ1-1; TRBD1 might be the D (5 bases). Germline V gives CDR1 ENHRY, CDR2 SYGVKD. The CDR3 consists of 14 residues. Between the trimmed V and J ends, which lost 8 bases and 1 base, there was a span of 14 bases.

This clone was seen a single time. This sample includes further DNA sequences coding for the same CDR3. V gene TRBV6-5 combines with J gene TRBJ1-3, with unresolved D. V was pared by 6 bases and J by 0 bases, with 9 bases between. The CDR3 totals 14 residues. Germline V gene data show CDR1 as MNHEY and CDR2 as SVGAGI. The CDR3 bases are TGTGCCAGCAGCTACCTAAGCTCTGGAAACACCATATATTTT. As protein: CASSYLSSGNTIYF.

This clone appeared a single time. The chain is built from TRBV15 and TRBJ2-3, with D perhaps matching TRBD2 (5 bases). The CDR3 runs to 14 residues. V lost 1 base and J lost 0, with 5 bases in between. The germline CDR1 and CDR2 sequences are LNHNV and YYDKDF (reference sequence). CDR3 bases: TGTGCCACCAGCAGAGGCGGGAGCACAGATACGCAGTATTTT. It encodes CATSRGGSTDTQYF.

J is TRBJ2-3 and V is TRBV27, with 8 nucleotides matching TRBD1. The CDR3 totals 15 residues. Germline CDR1 is MNHEY and CDR2 is SMNVEV (reference sequence). V dropped 4 bases and J dropped 6; count of bases not matched to a gene: 9. The CDR3 DNA sequence: TGTGCCAGCAGTTGGAGGGACAGGCTGGCGGATACGCAGTATTTT. It specifies CASSWRDRLADTQYF.

The chain recombines TRBV2 with TRBJ2-5; 10 nucleotides line up with TRBD2. The CDR3 extends over 15 amino acids. The V segment lost 5 bases and the J segment 1 base; nucleotides outside the gene matches: 4. Per germline, CDR1 SNHLY and CDR2 FYNNEI. CDR3 loop: CASSLAGVIQETQYF. CDR3 in DNA: TGTGCCAGCAGTCTAGCGGGGGTGATCCAAGAGACCCAGTACTTC.

V and J are TRBV6-1 and TRBJ2-1; tentatively, D is TRBD1 (6 bases). Germline lookup yields CDR1 MNHNS and CDR2 SASEGT. V shed 7 bases and J shed 1 base, with 11 bases lying between them. This CDR3 spans 14 amino acids. CDR3 sequence (DNA): TGTGCCAGCACCCGGGACAATTCCTACAATGAGCAGTTCTTC. It is translated as CASTRDNSYNEQFF.

This clone was counted between two and nine times. This chain connects TRBV9 to TRBJ2-5; 10 bases are a match to TRBD1. The CDR3 sequence is 15 residues long. Looked up from germline, CDR1 is SGDLS and CDR2 is YYNGEE. The V and J ends lost 1 base and 9 bases, in that order; junction bases with no gene match: 9. DNA of the CDR3: TGTGCCAGCAGCGTAACCGGGACAGGGGCCCGGGCCCAGTACTTC. It encodes CASSVTGTGARAQYF.

V and J are TRBV7-3 and TRBJ2-1; 7 bases are a match to TRBD2. This CDR3 has 15 amino acids. The junction had 2 bases not matched to a gene; V was cut back by 1 base and J by 2 bases. The germline V gene encodes CDR1 SGHTA and CDR2 FQGTGA. The CDR3 here is CASSLSGGTYNEQFF. The CDR3 DNA follows: TGTGCCAGCAGCTTAAGCGGGGGAACCTACAATGAGCAGTTCTTC. Complete variable domain (other parts from reference TRBV7-3 and TRBJ2-1): GAGVSQTPSNKVTEKGKYVELRCDPISGHTALYWYRQSLGQGPEFLIYFQGTGAADDSGLPNDRFFAVRPEGSVSTLKIQRTERGDSAVYLCASSLSGGTYNEQFFGPGTRLTVL.

The rearrangement links TRBV10-2 to TRBJ2-7, with 7 bases that match TRBD1. Trimming removed 9 bases from V and 1 base from J; junction bases left unmatched: 6. CDR1 WSHSY and CDR2 SAAADI come from the germline V gene. CDR3 size: 13 residues. The CDR3 DNA sequence: TGCGCCAGTACAAGGGGGCCTTCCTACGAGCAGTACTTC. This sequence encodes CASTRGPSYEQYF.

In its sample, this clone was seen once. The V gene is TRBV7-7, the J gene TRBJ2-3; 8 bases align to TRBD1. This CDR3 has 14 residues. Trimming removed 5 bases from V and 4 bases from J; junction bases left unmatched: 5. The germline V gene has CDR1 SSHAT and CDR2 FNYEAQ (reference sequence). DNA for the CDR3: TGTGCCAGCAGCCCAGGGGGCTCGGCAGATACGCAGTATTTT. Translating it yields CASSPGGSADTQYF.

The rearrangement links TRBV4-1 to TRBJ2-2; TRBD2 matches at 16 bases. This CDR3 contains 21 residues. V was pared by 1 base and J by 4 bases, with 12 bases of the junction left unmatched. Germline assignment: CDR1 MGHRA and CDR2 YSYEKL. The CDR3 nucleotides are TGCGCCAGCAGCCAAGGGTGGTTGGGACTAGCGGGGGGGCCTAGCACCGGGGAGCTGTTTTTT. Translating it yields CASSQGWLGLAGGPSTGELFF.

The chain combines TRBV4-1 with TRBJ1-5, with D unclear. V lost 0 bases, J lost 4 bases, and 10 bases lay in between. The CDR3 length is 15 residues. Germline loops: CDR1 MGHRA, CDR2 YSYEKL. The CDR3 sequence: CASSQELAFNQPQHF. CDR3 nucleotides: TGCGCCAGCAGCCAAGAGTTGGCTTTTAATCAGCCCCAGCATTTT.

The chain joins TRBV30 to TRBJ1-3; TRBD1 matches at 8 bases. The CDR3 runs 16 residues. The germline V gene encodes CDR1 GTSNPN and CDR2 SVGIG (reference sequence). The junction had 9 bases not matched to a gene; V was cut back by 5 bases and J by 0 bases. CDR3 DNA: TGTGCCTGGGGCAGGGACAGGTTAGGCTCTGGAAACACCATATATTTT. Amino acid sequence: CAWGRDRLGSGNTIYF.

The chain joins TRBV10-3 to TRBJ2-5; 10 bases align to TRBD2. Near its end, the DNA agrees better with TRBJ2-7, so the J call may be wrong. Germline V lookup: CDR1 ENHRY, CDR2 SYGVKD. The CDR3 extends over 14 amino acids. The CDR3 nucleotides read TGTGCCATCAGTCTAGCGGGAGACGTCTACGAGCAGTACTTC. Translated: CAISLAGDVYEQYF.

This clone was found a few times. V gene TRBV9 combines with J gene TRBJ2-2; 8 bases agree with TRBD2. Trimming removed 6 bases from V and 7 bases from J; junction bases left unmatched: 11. The CDR3 totals 15 residues. Germline values: CDR1 SGDLS, CDR2 YYNGEE. CDR3 residues: CASTRGGDVYGELFF. For the CDR3, the DNA is TGTGCCAGCACCCGGGGGGGAGATGTATACGGGGAGCTGTTTTTT.

CDR3 region: CASSTTGASQETQYF. CDR3 DNA sequence: TGTGCCAGCAGTACTACAGGGGCCTCCCAAGAGACCCAGTACTTC. V and J are TRBV25-1 and TRBJ2-5; TRBD1 matches at 7 bases. V trimming: 5 bases; J trimming: 1 base; junction bases outside the gene matches: 7. This CDR3 has 15 residues. The V gene's germline CDR1 is MGHDK and CDR2 SYGVNS.